This passage covers 10 T cell receptor beta chains from one sample sequenced in a study of blood T cell repertoires in COVID-19. Sequencing was performed with immunoSEQ multiplex PCR; in TCRdb, only in-frame clones are kept and a portion is missing. The sample has about 260,000 clones; 84% are singletons. Sequencing input: peripheral blood. Receptors were obtained from a human donor in a cohort sampled during active COVID-19.

The sample holds a few counts of this clone. The genes are TRBV27 and TRBJ2-1; 7 positions agree with TRBD2. The germline gives CDR1 MNHEY, CDR2 SMNVEV (reference sequence). This CDR3 spans 17 amino acids. V was clipped by 7 bases and J by 9 bases; unmatched bases: 21. The CDR3 sequence: CASIEKVRTRNSGEQFF. CDR3 coding DNA: TGTGCCAGCATCGAAAAAGTAAGGACTAGGAATTCCGGTGAGCAGTTCTTC.

The V call is TRBV3-1 (or the pseudogene TRBV3-2), the J call TRBJ1-2, with D possibly TRBD1 on 5 matching bases. Germline-derived CDR1 and CDR2 are LGHDT and YNNKEL (reference sequence). The V gene lost 1 base and the J gene lost 4 bases, with 13 bases spanning the gap. CDR3 length: 15 amino acids. Here the CDR3 DNA reads TGTGCCAGCAGCCAAGCAGGGCGCTTGAGCTATGGCTACACCTTC. Protein product: CASSQAGRLSYGYTF.

This clone occurred a few times. The chain has TRBV5-6 and TRBJ2-3; 9 nucleotides line up with TRBD2. This CDR3 is built from 15 residues. From germline, CDR1 is SGHDT and CDR2 YYEEEE. The V segment lost 4 bases and the J segment 9 bases; nucleotides outside the gene matches: 12. CDR3 sequence: CASSPTGGGVGTQYF. DNA for the CDR3: TGTGCCAGCAGCCCGACGGGCGGGGGGGTCGGAACGCAGTATTTT.

This clone was seen a few times. This rearrangement joins TRBV29-1 to TRBJ2-4; the D is unclear. CDR1 is SQVTM and CDR2 is ANQGSEA in the germline V gene. The V end lost 6 bases, the J end lost 5 bases, and 8 bases lay between the germline ends. The CDR3 is 11 amino acids. The CDR3 here is CSVALENIQYF. The CDR3 nucleotides read TGCAGCGTGGCCCTAGAAAACATTCAGTACTTC.

This chain links TRBV23-1 with TRBJ2-3, with D uncertain. TRBV23-1 is assigned to the ORF class and has an uncertain function. CDR3 length: 15 amino acids. With 2 bases removed from V and 0 bases from J, the gap between germline ends came to 9 bases. The CDR3 here is CASSQGQPSTDTQYF. The DNA of the CDR3 is TGCGCCAGCAGTCAAGGGCAGCCTAGCACAGATACGCAGTATTTT.

This clone came up a few times. V gene TRBV18 combines with J gene TRBJ2-7; 8 bases are shared with TRBD1. The germline gives CDR1 KGHSH, CDR2 LQKENI. The trim removed 2 bases at V and 0 bases at J, leaving 6 bases unmatched. The CDR3 totals 16 residues. The CDR3 protein is CASSPTGTGGSYEQYF. The CDR3 bases are TGTGCCAGCTCACCAACGGGTACAGGGGGCTCCTACGAGCAGTACTTC.

J is TRBJ2-7 and V is TRBV5-1; D gene ambiguous. This CDR3 has 13 residues. Trimming cost V 2 bases and J 6 bases, with 12 bases left between them. Per germline, CDR1 SGHRS and CDR2 YFSETQ. The CDR3 loop is CASSLSEVREQYF. CDR3 coding DNA: TGCGCCAGCAGCTTATCTGAGGTCCGCGAGCAGTACTTC.

The rearrangement uses TRBV18 and TRBJ1-2; 8 bases fit TRBD1. CDR1 and CDR2 from the germline V gene are KGHSH and LQKENI. CDR3 length: 13 amino acids. V was pared by 4 bases and J by 7 bases, with 5 bases of the junction left unmatched. In nucleotides, the CDR3 is TGTGCCAGCTCACTACAGGACAGGGCTGGCTACACCTTC. This encodes CASSLQDRAGYTF.

The V and J genes are TRBV28 and TRBJ2-7; D gene unclear. The ends were cut back, 4 bases at V and 7 bases at J, with 5 bases in the middle. The CDR3 sequence is 10 residues long. CDR1 is MDHEN and CDR2 is SYDVKM in the germline V gene. The CDR3 nucleotides are TGTGCCAGCAGTTCGTTAGAGCAGTACTTC. As protein: CASSSLEQYF.

This chain connects TRBV6-2 or TRBV6-3 to TRBJ2-7, with 8 bases matching TRBD1. Germline V gene data show CDR1 as MNHEY and CDR2 as SVGEGT. V dropped 4 bases and J dropped 2; count of bases not matched to a gene: 7. The CDR3 totals 15 residues. The CDR3 reads CASSFDRGRTYEQYF. Here the CDR3 DNA reads TGTGCCAGCAGTTTTGACAGGGGTCGGACCTACGAGCAGTACTTC.